This TCR beta chain was captured in a study of cytomegalovirus exposure and HLA in healthy donors. As regards this clone: The antigen is not known.

PCR primers comprised 60 Vbeta and 13 Jbeta primers. The repertoire was sequenced with immunoSEQ multiplex PCR; TCRdb's copy has only in-frame clones and lacks some. The repertoire includes fewer than 250,000 clones, around four fifths of them detected once, and roughly 10% sits in the top ten. Notes on the study in general: Among the CMV-associated chains, three were confirmed in vitro as specific for CMV antigens. One variant, a missense change in DCLRE1C, was linked in a later analysis to TCR beta V- and J-gene trimming.

The CDR3 spans 14 residues. V lost 4 bases, J lost 6 bases, and 7 bases stayed unmatched. In germline, CDR1 is MNHEY, CDR2 SVGAGI. Sequences were obtained from PBMCs. This rearrangement joins TRBV6-5 to TRBJ2-7, with TRBD2 matching 9 bases. The sequence was collected from a woman in her forties or fifties in good health and CMV-seropositive. The CDR3 DNA reads as TGTGCCAGCAGTTTTGATTTAGCGGGGGCCGAGCAGTACTTC. Encoded protein: CASSFDLAGAEQYF.